This TCR beta chain derives from a study of vaccination and CD4 T cells after COVID-19. Study-wide results and caveats: 304 of 307 vaccine-specific clones from convalescent patients were spike mono-reactive.

Details on this clonotype: Its antigen is undetermined.

The V gene's germline CDR1 is KGHDR and CDR2 SFDVKD. The length of the CDR3 is 16 residues. Trimming left V 3 bases short and J 2 bases short, with 15 bases between. As for treatment: roughly nine-day PBMC culture with coronavirus spike peptide pools or control peptides (ViraFEST assay). After expanding antigen-specific T cells with peptide pools, ViraFEST sequenced their TCRs. Wells contained 1.9 million or so PBMCs each, and these were cultured with around 9.6 IU/ml IL-2 and 9.5 to 10 ug/ml peptide pools. Sequencing of DNA taken from cultured CD4+ T cells relied on the Oncomine TCR Beta short-read assay. TCRdb re-analysed the PCR reads in MiXCR, keeping a single row per CDR3 protein. This sample has roughly 11,000 distinct CDR3 sequences, with around 50% found just once.

The V and J genes are TRBV24-1 and TRBJ2-5; tentatively, D is TRBD1 (5 bases). The sequenced sample consisted of CD4+ T cells from blood, cultured in vitro. This sequence originates from a human donor who had recovered from COVID-19. The DNA for the CDR3 is TGTGCCACCAGTGATGGGGCTGATAGGTTACAAGAGACCCAGTACTTC. Its protein is CATSDGADRLQETQYF.